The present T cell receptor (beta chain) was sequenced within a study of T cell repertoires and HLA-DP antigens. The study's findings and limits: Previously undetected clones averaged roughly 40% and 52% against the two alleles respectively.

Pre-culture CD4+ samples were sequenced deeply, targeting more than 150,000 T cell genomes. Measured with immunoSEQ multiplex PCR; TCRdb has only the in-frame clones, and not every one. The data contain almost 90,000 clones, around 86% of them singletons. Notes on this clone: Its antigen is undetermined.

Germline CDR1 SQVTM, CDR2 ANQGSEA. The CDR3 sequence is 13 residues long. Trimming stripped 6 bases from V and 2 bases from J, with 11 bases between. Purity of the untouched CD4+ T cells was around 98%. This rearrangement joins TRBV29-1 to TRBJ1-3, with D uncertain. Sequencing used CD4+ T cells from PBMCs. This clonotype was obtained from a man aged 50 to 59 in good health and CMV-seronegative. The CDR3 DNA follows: TGCAGCGTCGGAAGTGGGGCTGGAAACACCATATATTTT. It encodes CSVGSGAGNTIYF.